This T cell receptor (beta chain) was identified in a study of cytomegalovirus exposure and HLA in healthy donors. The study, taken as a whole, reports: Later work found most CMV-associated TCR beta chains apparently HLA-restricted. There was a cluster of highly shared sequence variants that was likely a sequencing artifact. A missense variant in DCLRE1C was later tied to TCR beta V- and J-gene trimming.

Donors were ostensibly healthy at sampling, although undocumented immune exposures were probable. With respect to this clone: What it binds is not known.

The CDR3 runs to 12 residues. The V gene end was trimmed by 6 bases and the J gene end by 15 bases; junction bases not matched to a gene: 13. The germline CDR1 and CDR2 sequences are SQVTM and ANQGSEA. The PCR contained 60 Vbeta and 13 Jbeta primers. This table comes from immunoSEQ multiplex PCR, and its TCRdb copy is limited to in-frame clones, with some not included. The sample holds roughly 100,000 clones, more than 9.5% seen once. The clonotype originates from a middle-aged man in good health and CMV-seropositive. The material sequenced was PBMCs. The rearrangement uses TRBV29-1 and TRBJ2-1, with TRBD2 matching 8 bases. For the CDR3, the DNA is TGCAGCGTCCACTCTAGCGGGTTAGGTTTGTTCTTC. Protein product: CSVHSSGLGLFF.